This TCR beta chain was sequenced during a study of patients and donors after allogeneic stem cell transplantation. TCRdb passed the RT-PCR reads through MiXCR, listing each CDR3 protein once. The table records tens of thousands of distinct CDR3 sequences, roughly 5.1% of them present only once. Per the germline V gene, CDR1 is LGHDT and CDR2 is YNNKEL (reference sequence). The CDR3 sequence is 14 residues long. The V gene lost 2 bases and the J gene lost 4 bases, with 12 bases spanning the gap. This clonotype was observed many times. Sequenced input: blood, either unsorted or a sorted T cell fraction (not recorded which). This rearrangement joins TRBV3-1 to TRBJ2-7; D perhaps matches TRBD2 (6 bases). This receptor was obtained from a human donor who was either an allogeneic HSCT recipient or a stem cell or donor lymphocyte infusion donor (not recorded which). It is not recorded whose cells these are; they may come from a transplant donor. CDR3 nucleotide sequence: TGTGCCAGCAGCCAACCGGGAGAAGTTTACGAGCAGTACTTC. This sequence encodes CASSQPGEVYEQYF.